A single sample is the source of the 30 T cell receptor beta chains below, sequenced in a study of blood T cell repertoires in COVID-19. The protocol was immunoSEQ multiplex PCR, while the TCRdb copy is restricted to in-frame clones and leaves out a portion. The data show 250,000 to 400,000 clones, about 89% seen once. Sequencing input: PBMCs or T cells enriched from blood (not recorded which). Source of these receptors: a woman in her 30s who had recovered from COVID-19.

The chain links TRBV7-8 to TRBJ1-2; perhaps TRBD1 as D (6 bases). CDR1 is SGHVS, CDR2 FQNEAQ, per germline. The CDR3 has 12 residues. V was pared by 4 bases and J by 8 bases, with 11 bases between. As DNA, the CDR3 is TGTGCCAGCAGCTCCTCACAGGGAGGCTACACCTTC. It translates to CASSSSQGGYTF. Combining the CDR3 with reference TRBV7-8 and TRBJ1-2 gives the whole variable domain GAGVSQSPRYKVAKRGQDVALRCDPISGHVSLFWYQQALGQGPEFLTYFQNEAQLDKSGLPSDRFFAERPEGSVSTLKIQRTQQEDSAVYLCASSSSQGGYTFGSGTRLTVV.

The chain employs TRBV9 and TRBJ1-6, with unresolved D. The V gene's germline CDR1 is SGDLS and CDR2 YYNGEE. This CDR3 is 16 amino acids long. V was pared by 2 bases and J by 0 bases, with 9 bases between. CDR3 protein: CASSVGPSSYNSPLHF. In nucleotides, the CDR3 is TGTGCCAGCAGCGTGGGCCCAAGCTCCTATAATTCACCCCTCCACTTT.

The CDR3 DNA follows: TGTGCCAGCTCACCTCGCCCACTAGCGGGGGACACAGATACGCAGTATTTT. It encodes CASSPRPLAGDTDTQYF. The chain joins TRBV18 to TRBJ2-3; 11 bases map to TRBD2. There are 17 residues in the CDR3. J was trimmed by 2 bases and V by 3 bases; bases with no gene match: 7. Germline-derived CDR1 and CDR2 are KGHSH and LQKENI.

The chain links TRBV19 to TRBJ1-5; 9 bases align to TRBD1. The CDR3 has 14 residues. V lost 9 bases, J lost 5 bases, and 8 bases stayed unmatched. Germline CDR1 reads LNHDA; CDR2 reads SQIVND (reference sequence). The CDR3 DNA is TGTGCCAGCCGGGACAGGGTAGGCTATCAGCCCCAGCATTTT. It codes for CASRDRVGYQPQHF.

The V call is TRBV28, the J call TRBJ2-2, with 7 nucleotides matching TRBD2. Germline assignment: CDR1 MDHEN and CDR2 SYDVKM. The CDR3 extends over 14 amino acids. With V trimmed by 8 bases and J by 4 bases, 7 bases remained unmatched. CDR3 in amino acids: CASGGLAATGELFF. CDR3 coding DNA: TGTGCCAGCGGAGGCCTAGCGGCCACCGGGGAGCTGTTTTTT.

V is TRBV7-6 and J is TRBJ2-2, with 7 bases identical to TRBD1. CDR1 and CDR2 from the germline V gene are SGHVS and FNYEAQ. V was clipped by 6 bases and J by 7 bases; unmatched bases: 8. The CDR3 has 14 residues. CDR3 sequence (DNA): TGTGCCAGCAGTTTACAGGGGATGGGCGGGGAGCTGTTTTTT. Its protein product is CASSLQGMGGELFF.

This chain connects TRBV7-9 to TRBJ1-3, with no clear D. CDR1 SEHNR and CDR2 FQNEAQ come from the germline V gene (reference sequence). The V end was cut by 1 base, the J end by 0 bases, with 10 bases between. CDR3 length: 16 residues. In DNA, the CDR3 is TGTGCCAGCAGCTTAGTTGCCACTTACTCTGGAAACACCATATATTTT. Translated: CASSLVATYSGNTIYF.

This clone was recorded once. The chain couples TRBV28 to TRBJ2-2; a possible D gene is TRBD2 (5 bases). This CDR3 contains 15 residues. The V gene lost 2 bases and the J gene lost 6 bases, with 13 bases spanning the gap. Germline V lookup: CDR1 MDHEN, CDR2 SYDVKM. CDR3 sequence (DNA): TGTGCCAGCAGTTTAGGAGTCCCCGGGGCCGGGGAGCTGTTTTTT. Encoded protein: CASSLGVPGAGELFF.

V gene TRBV21-1 combines with J gene TRBJ2-5; no DNA check was done on the table's D call, TRBD1. TRBV21-1 is a known pseudogene. The CDR3 is made up of 16 amino acids. CDR3 nucleotides: TGTGCCAGCAGCAAATTCTACAGGGTAGAACGGGAGACCCAGTACTTC. It is translated as CASSKFYRVERETQYF.

This clone was observed once. The chain has TRBV7-7 and TRBJ2-7, with 10 bases identical to TRBD1. Per germline, CDR1 SSHAT and CDR2 FNYEAQ (reference sequence). V dropped 5 bases and J dropped 0; count of bases not matched to a gene: 7. The CDR3 runs 16 residues. CDR3 coding DNA: TGTGCCAGCAGCCGTGCTTGGACAGGGGGCTCCTACGAGCAGTACTTC. Protein product: CASSRAWTGGSYEQYF.

This chain uses TRBV19 with TRBJ1-6; 8 bases line up with TRBD1. This CDR3 is 15 amino acids long. The V and J ends lost 5 bases and 9 bases, in that order; junction bases with no gene match: 9. CDR1 is LNHDA, CDR2 SQIVND, per germline (reference sequence). CDR3 nucleotides: TGTGCCAGTAGTTGGGACCTCACAGGGGGTTCACCCCTCCACTTT. Translating gives CASSWDLTGGSPLHF.

This chain uses TRBV5-1 with TRBJ2-1; D is perhaps TRBD2 (5 bases). Germline CDR1 and CDR2: SGHRS and YFSETQ. This CDR3 is built from 14 residues. The ends were cut back, 0 bases at V and 10 bases at J, with 14 bases in the middle. CDR3 residues: CASSLARAQVEQFF. The CDR3 nucleotides are TGCGCCAGCAGCTTGGCGAGGGCCCAGGTCGAGCAGTTCTTC.

This clone was counted once. The chain combines TRBV6-5 with TRBJ2-1; the D gene is possibly TRBD2 (7 bases). Trimming left V 7 bases short and J 6 bases short, with 13 bases between. The germline V gene encodes CDR1 MNHEY and CDR2 SVGAGI. The CDR3 has 13 residues. CDR3 residues: CASTRGAFNEQFF. Written as DNA, the CDR3 is TGTGCCAGCACCCGGGGGGCATTCAATGAGCAGTTCTTC.

As DNA, the CDR3 is TGTGCCAGCAGCGTAGAGGAGGGGTGGGACGAGCAGTACTTC. It codes for CASSVEEGWDEQYF. The genes are TRBV9 and TRBJ2-7, with D maybe TRBD2 (6 bases). Per the germline V gene, CDR1 is SGDLS and CDR2 is YYNGEE. The CDR3 has 14 residues. The V end lost 0 bases, the J end lost 5 bases, and 12 bases lay between the germline ends.

This chain connects TRBV20-1 to TRBJ1-2; D perhaps matches TRBD1 (5 bases). V lost 3 bases and J lost 4, with 12 bases in between. The CDR3 is 13 amino acids. Germline V gives CDR1 DFQATT, CDR2 SNEGSKA (reference sequence). The CDR3 nucleotides read TGCAGTGCTAGTGCCAGGGTTTCCTATGGCTACACCTTC. Translation gives CSASARVSYGYTF.

This chain links TRBV24-1 with TRBJ1-2; TRBD1 matches at 7 bases. The CDR3 totals 13 residues. Germline CDR1 is KGHDR and CDR2 is SFDVKD. V lost 7 bases and J lost 6; bases outside the gene matches: 7. CDR3 sequence: CATSDDRVNGYTF. The CDR3 DNA reads as TGTGCCACCAGCGATGACAGGGTGAATGGCTACACCTTC.

The chain recombines TRBV6-1 with TRBJ1-2; no reliable D call. Trimming stripped 0 bases from V and 2 bases from J, with 4 bases between. There are 13 residues in the CDR3. Per the germline V gene, CDR1 is MNHNS and CDR2 is SASEGT. The CDR3 nucleotides read TGTGCCAGCAGTGAAGCACTAAACTATGGCTACACCTTC. Residues: CASSEALNYGYTF.

Only one count was recorded for this clone. The rearrangement links TRBV6-1 to TRBJ2-6, with unresolved D. Looked up from germline, CDR1 is MNHNS and CDR2 is SASEGT. This CDR3 has 12 residues. Trimming stripped 0 bases from V and 10 bases from J, with 4 bases between. This CDR3 reads CASSEAENVLTF. The DNA for the CDR3 is TGTGCCAGCAGTGAAGCTGAGAACGTCCTGACTTTC.

The rearrangement joins TRBV5-4 to TRBJ2-1; D is possibly TRBD1 (6 bases). The CDR3 is 13 amino acids. Trimming shortened V by 5 bases and J by 6 bases, and 12 bases separated the two germline ends. CDR1 and CDR2 (germline): SGHNT, YYREEE (reference sequence). CDR3 region: CASSHDRPNEQFF. CDR3 nucleotides: TGTGCCAGCAGTCACGACAGGCCCAATGAGCAGTTCTTC.

The CDR3 region is CASSLIRDEQFF. The DNA for the CDR3 is TGCGCCAGCAGCCTGATTCGGGATGAGCAGTTCTTC. V usage is TRBV23-1 and J usage is TRBJ2-1; no clear D. TRBV23-1 is given ORF status, its function remaining uncertain. The germline V and J ends were trimmed by 6 bases and 8 bases, with 11 bases remaining between them. The CDR3 is 12 amino acids.

The chain couples TRBV2 to TRBJ1-2, with D perhaps TRBD1 (5 bases). The CDR3 has 14 amino acids. Germline lookup yields CDR1 SNHLY and CDR2 FYNNEI. V was cut by 6 bases and J by 8 bases, with 19 bases left in between. The chain's CDR3 is CASSATGGAEGYTF. CDR3 sequence (DNA): TGTGCCAGCAGCGCGACGGGAGGGGCGGAAGGCTACACCTTC.

The V gene is TRBV6-5, the J gene TRBJ1-2; TRBD1 might be the D (6 bases). Germline lookup yields CDR1 MNHEY and CDR2 SVGAGI. V dropped 6 bases and J dropped 2 bases, with 10 bases sitting between them. The CDR3 runs 13 residues. The CDR3 nucleotides are TGTGCCAGCAGCCAGGGACACAACTATGGCTACACCTTC. Protein product: CASSQGHNYGYTF.

This chain's CDR3 is CASSPYRGPEQYF. The CDR3 region has the DNA TGTGCCAGCAGTCCCTACAGGGGGCCCGAGCAGTACTTC. The V and J genes are TRBV28 and TRBJ2-7; 9 nucleotides align to TRBD1. CDR1 is MDHEN, CDR2 SYDVKM, per germline. V trimming: 5 bases; J trimming: 6 bases; junction bases outside the gene matches: 5. The CDR3 is 13 residues long.

The chain links TRBV10-3 to TRBJ2-3; D is ambiguous. Trimming took 3 bases from V and 1 from J, leaving 5 bases between them. Per the germline V gene, CDR1 is ENHRY and CDR2 is SYGVKD. The CDR3 has 13 residues. The CDR3 region is CAISEPGTDTQYF. The CDR3, as DNA: TGTGCCATCAGTGAACCGGGCACAGATACGCAGTATTTT.

The rearrangement uses TRBV4-1 and TRBJ1-2, with D perhaps TRBD1 (6 bases). Trimming pared 4 bases from V and 8 bases from J, leaving 17 bases between. The CDR3 covers 14 residues. Per germline, CDR1 MGHRA and CDR2 YSYEKL. CDR3 protein: CASSRQTGWEGYTF. CDR3 DNA: TGCGCCAGCAGCCGTCAGACAGGATGGGAAGGCTACACCTTC.

The rearrangement joins TRBV6-5 to TRBJ1-1; 9 bases are shared with TRBD1. V lost 6 bases to trimming and J lost 4 bases; unmatched junction nucleotides: 3. Germline V gene lookup returns CDR1 MNHEY and CDR2 SVGAGI. The CDR3 contains 13 residues. The CDR3 spells CASRGQGSTEAFF. The DNA of the CDR3 is TGTGCCAGCAGAGGACAGGGGAGCACTGAAGCTTTCTTT.

The V and J genes are TRBV11-2 and TRBJ2-2; TRBD1 agrees at 9 bases. The CDR3 is made up of 18 amino acids. Germline V CDR1 and CDR2: SGHAT, FQNNGV. V lost 4 bases to trimming and J lost 4 bases; unmatched junction nucleotides: 13. The CDR3 region is CASSSLPGTGSTTGELFF. In DNA, the CDR3 is TGTGCCAGCAGCTCCCTCCCCGGGACAGGGTCTACCACCGGGGAGCTGTTTTTT. Drawing the rest from reference TRBV11-2 and TRBJ2-2, the complete variable domain is EAGVAQSPRYKIIEKRQSVAFWCNPISGHATLYWYQQILGQGPKLLIQFQNNGVVDDSQLPKDRFSAERLKGVDSTLKIQPAKLEDSAVYLCASSSLPGTGSTTGELFFGEGSRLTVL.

This clone appeared once. The sample contains more than one DNA sequence encoding this CDR3. The rearrangement joins TRBV5-4 to TRBJ1-4, with D possibly being TRBD1 (5 bases). Trimming removed 0 bases from V and 5 bases from J, with 5 bases in between. This CDR3 has 13 amino acids. Germline lookup yields CDR1 SGHNT and CDR2 YYREEE (reference sequence). The CDR3 loop reads CASSLAGNEKLFF. In DNA form, the CDR3 reads TGTGCCAGCAGCTTGGCAGGGAATGAAAAACTGTTTTTT.

This clone was detected once. V and J are TRBV5-6 and TRBJ2-3; D not resolved. The CDR3 has 13 amino acids. Germline CDR1 and CDR2: SGHDT and YYEEEE. Trimming cost V 0 bases and J 3 bases, with 5 bases left between them. The CDR3 DNA sequence: TGTGCCAGCAGCTTGGAGAGGACAGATACGCAGTATTTT. It codes for CASSLERTDTQYF.

This clone was picked up a small number of times. J is TRBJ1-5 and V is TRBV4-3; TRBD1 matches 7 bases. Germline CDR1 is LGHNA and CDR2 is YSLEER. The CDR3 is 15 amino acids. With 3 bases clipped from V and 1 base from J, the junction kept 3 bases outside the gene matches. CDR3 nucleotides: TGCGCCAGCAGCCAGACGGGACAGAGCAATCAGCCCCAGCATTTT. Amino acid sequence: CASSQTGQSNQPQHF.